This T cell receptor (beta chain) was captured by sequencing in a study of T cells in Graves' hyperthyroidism and ophthalmopathy (dated by TCRdb to the late 2010s). About the full investigation: To identify TCR V-J signatures that set the groups apart, the researchers used a discovery cohort of 100 patients, made up of 40 to 45 with Graves' ophthalmopathy and about 60 with stable Graves' hyperthyroidism. In addition, the study compared T-cell repertoires in thyroid tissue and in blood from several Graves' hyperthyroidism patients. After sampling, hyperthyroidism patients received methimazole starting at 30 mg daily, and ophthalmopathy patients received high-dose intravenous methylprednisolone. The 100 or so discovery patients were randomly divided into training and test sets at a 7:3 ratio. Whether ophthalmopathy could be predicted prospectively was tested in an independent validation cohort made up of fewer than 20 hyperthyroidism patients plus 17 patients who later progressed to ophthalmopathy. The paper reports TCR Vbeta CDR3 sequencing of 130 to 150 peripheral blood samples: under 45 ophthalmopathy, some 80 hyperthyroidism and some 17 progressor patients.

Exclusion was applied to patients with uncontrolled infections, other autoimmune diseases, pregnancy or lactation. Diagnoses were established on the basis of clinical symptoms, serum thyroxine and TRAb, thyroid ultrasound, and orbital computed tomography. Total RNA was extracted using Trizol reagent, and RNA quality was assessed on an Agilent 2100 Bioanalyzer. The germline V gene encodes CDR1 SGHTA and CDR2 FQGTGA. V and J lose 4 bases and 5 bases, and a span of 14 bases separates them. From cysteine to phenylalanine, the CDR3 is 14 amino acids long. This entry keeps only the CDR3 DNA: 42 bases, framed from base 1. Study-wide findings and limitations: Most expanded thyroid clonotypes (frequency above 0.001) were also detected in blood, a finding suggesting that blood repertoires may reflect thyroid immune responses. A 13 V-J signature model separated ophthalmopathy from stable hyperthyroidism, with about 88% sensitivity and about 81% specificity in cross-validation and 80%/75% in testing. During validation, the model predicted progression to ophthalmopathy a median of around six months ahead of onset, with around 65% sensitivity and 72% to 80% specificity. Sample size was not statistically predetermined, and investigators were not blinded to group allocation.

TCR beta CDR3 regions were amplified from RNA transcripts. The TCR CDR3 was subjected to a first round of RT-PCR using the HTBI primer set and the Qiagen OneStep RT-PCR kit. Libraries were constructed in a second round of multiplex PCR, after which size selection and purification were carried out. Paired-end sequencing of the libraries was performed with 100 bp reads on an Illumina HiSeq2000. The original pipeline was this. SOAPnuke was used to process the raw data, removing reads that contained adapters or uncalled bases, had a mean Phred below 15, or lacked an exact match to the constant primer or identifier. COPE v1.2.5 was used to merge high-quality paired reads, and clonotypes were defined as unique nucleotide sequences. Clonotypes were aligned to IMGT TRBV, TRBD and TRBJ reference segments using MiTCR v1.1. The analysis included only V-J combinations with a frequency above 0.0001, which together covered roughly 99% of the repertoires. The TCS score was defined as the ratio of F50 (clonal expansion) to E x V (chaos), calculated using BLOSUM62-based TCRdist between CDR3 peptides within each V-J. Welch's t-statistics and random forest reduced several hundred V-J features to about 13, which were used in a naive Bayes classifier (R e1071). The similarity between thyroid and blood repertoires was quantified using the Morisita-Horn index. Clones were called with MiXCR by TCRdb after fastp trimmed the public reads at Q25, and only in-frame beta chains were retained. Duplicate CDR3 protein sequences are folded into a single record with the most common DNA and genes. These V and J calls originate from TCRdb's pipeline instead of the authors' own analysis. In all, the sample holds 650,000 to 800,000 distinct CDR3 sequences, and roughly 46% of those were seen once. The ten largest clones capture more than 7% of the sample.

This clonotype was seen many times. There is no known antigen for this receptor. The sample holds no much larger clone one base away, and base qualities are not on file. The receptor's source is an adult man with Graves' disease, either hyperthyroidism or ophthalmopathy (not recorded which). The sequence joins TRBV7-3 to TRBJ1-1; tentative D gene TRBD1, with 5 bases matching. Sequenced material: peripheral blood or thyroid tissue (not recorded which). CDR3 region: CASSSEGVLTEAFF. The bases read TGTGCCAGCAGCTCGGAAGGGGTCCTGACTGAAGCTTTCTTT.